Sequencing of this T cell receptor beta chain was carried out in a study of T-cell reconstitution after alpha-beta-depleted transplantation in children. This clonotype has a count of ten or more. There are 13 residues in the CDR3. V gave up 2 bases and J gave up 7 bases, with 12 bases separating them. Germline CDR1 and CDR2: LGHNA and YSLEER. Using unique molecular identifiers, the investigators prepared the TCRbeta library. MiXCR was run by TCRdb on the PCR reads, yielding one entry per CDR3 protein. The profile shows more than 500,000 distinct CDR3 sequences, about an eighth of them singletons. V is TRBV4-3 and J is TRBJ2-7; D remains unclear. The sequencing used PBMCs, mostly from graft donor cells, collected 180 days after TCRalphabeta/CD19-depleted stem cell transplant. The sequence was obtained from a female patient between 2 and 10 years old who had a stem cell transplant for aplastic anemia, so the T cells may come from the graft donor. CDR3 amino acids: CASSQTPWIEQYF. CDR3 DNA sequence: TGCGCCAGCAGCCAAACCCCCTGGATAGAGCAGTACTTC.